These 10 T cell receptor beta chains originate from one sample sequenced in a study of T cell repertoires in cytomegalovirus infection. TCRdb used MiXCR to reprocess the reads, holding one entry per CDR3 protein. This table holds 150,000 to 200,000 distinct CDR3 sequences, more than 9% found once. The sample was PBMCs. All receptors derive from a human donor in good health (CMV status not recorded). Some clones in this sample may be carry-over from other donors' samples.

This clonotype was recorded many times. J is TRBJ1-1 and V is TRBV7-8; 9 bases match TRBD1. J lost 0 bases, V lost 4 bases, and 6 bases had no gene match. From germline, CDR1 is SGHVS and CDR2 FQNEAQ. The CDR3 contains 16 residues. The CDR3 reads CASSSDRGNMNTEAFF. The DNA for the CDR3 is TGTGCCAGCAGCTCGGACAGGGGAAACATGAACACTGAAGCTTTCTTT. The full variable domain, its missing parts supplied by reference TRBV7-8 and TRBJ1-1, is GAGVSQSPRYKVAKRGQDVALRCDPISGHVSLFWYQQALGQGPEFLTYFQNEAQLDKSGLPSDRFFAERPEGSVSTLKIQRTQQEDSAVYLCASSSDRGNMNTEAFFGQGTRLTVV.

This chain joins TRBV5-1 and TRBJ2-3; 13 bases align to TRBD2. The germline CDR1 and CDR2 sequences are SGHRS and YFSETQ. The CDR3 has 20 residues. Germline trimming cut 3 bases from V and 1 base from J; bases unmatched to any gene: 14. The CDR3: CASSSGLAGDYYRGTDTQYF. DNA for the CDR3: TGCGCCAGCAGCTCCGGACTAGCGGGAGACTACTACAGGGGCACAGATACGCAGTATTTT.

The table lists this clonotype with a few counts. The J gene is TRBJ2-7, the V gene TRBV2, with D maybe TRBD2 (5 bases). V was trimmed by 1 base and J by 5 bases, leaving 15 bases between them. The CDR3 is made up of 15 amino acids. Germline V gene data show CDR1 as SNHLY and CDR2 as FYNNEI. The CDR3 is CASSEGLAQGDEQYF. CDR3 coding DNA: TGTGCCAGCAGTGAAGGGTTAGCGCAAGGCGACGAGCAGTACTTC.

The chain carries TRBV7-9 and TRBJ1-1; 7 bases fit TRBD1. Germline CDR1 and CDR2: SEHNR and FQNEAQ (reference sequence). The V gene end was trimmed by 6 bases and the J gene end by 10 bases; junction bases not matched to a gene: 17. CDR3 length: 15 amino acids. The CDR3 region is CASSRAFQGGDRAFF. CDR3 DNA: TGTGCCAGCAGTCGAGCCTTTCAGGGGGGAGATAGAGCTTTCTTT.

This clonotype showed up many times. This sequence joins TRBV6-5 and TRBJ2-5; D remains unclear. This CDR3 region has 14 residues. Germline CDR1 is MNHEY and CDR2 is SVGAGI. Trimming took 0 bases from V and 3 from J, leaving 8 bases between them. The DNA of the CDR3 is TGTGCCAGCAGTTACTCGCCGTCGGAAGAGACCCAGTACTTC. It is translated as CASSYSPSEETQYF.

This clonotype was detected many times. V usage is TRBV20-1 and J usage is TRBJ2-3; TRBD2 matches at 14 bases. Looked up from germline, CDR1 is DFQATT and CDR2 is SNEGSKA (reference sequence). Trimming removed 5 bases from V and 0 bases from J; junction bases left unmatched: 13. The length of the CDR3 is 19 residues. Here the CDR3 reads CSASRTSGGRVPSTDTQYF. In DNA, the CDR3 is TGCAGTGCTTCCCGGACTAGCGGGGGGCGCGTACCTAGCACAGATACGCAGTATTTT.

The chain is built from TRBV7-9 and TRBJ1-5, with 8 bases identical to TRBD1. V lost 1 base to trimming and J lost 0 bases; unmatched junction nucleotides: 8. There are 18 residues in the CDR3. Germline CDR1 SEHNR, CDR2 FQNEAQ (reference sequence). The CDR3 DNA follows: TGTGCCAGCAGCTTAGGGTCAGGGGGCCGGACTAGCAATCAGCCCCAGCATTTT. As protein: CASSLGSGGRTSNQPQHF.

V usage is TRBV20-1 and J usage is TRBJ2-5; 9 bases line up with TRBD1. CDR3 size: 14 residues. Trimming cost V 0 bases and J 4 bases; bases outside gene matches: 3. CDR1 DFQATT and CDR2 SNEGSKA come from the germline V gene (reference sequence). As DNA, the CDR3 is TGCAGTGCTAGAGATGTGACAGGGGGAGAGACCCAGTACTTC. It specifies CSARDVTGGETQYF.

This clonotype came up a few times. The rearrangement uses TRBV3-1 and TRBJ1-5; TRBD1 is a possible D gene (5 bases). The CDR3 extends over 14 amino acids. The V and J ends lost 4 bases and 8 bases respectively, with 15 bases between them. Germline V CDR1 and CDR2: LGHDT, YNNKEL (reference sequence). CDR3 coding DNA: TGTGCCAGCAGCCCCAGGGATGTGGTTAAGCCCCAGCATTTT. This sequence encodes CASSPRDVVKPQHF. The full variable domain, with the rest looked up from reference TRBV3-1 and TRBJ1-5, is DTAVSQTPKYLVTQMGNDKSIKCEQNLGHDTMYWYKQDSKKFLKIMFSYNNKELIINETVPNRFSPKSPDKAHLNLHINSLELGDSAVYFCASSPRDVVKPQHFGDGTRLSIL.

In this sample, this clonotype turned up many times. V gene TRBV10-3 combines with J gene TRBJ2-2; no definite D call. V lost 5 bases and J lost 2, with 12 bases in between. CDR3 size: 15 residues. Germline CDR1 and CDR2: ENHRY and SYGVKD. The CDR3 here is CAISSTSPNTGELFF. CDR3 DNA sequence: TGTGCCATCAGTTCCACGAGCCCAAACACCGGGGAGCTGTTTTTT.